This T cell receptor beta chain was observed in a study of naive and memory T cell subsets. Adult healthy volunteers gave 2.5 ml peripheral blood for whole-blood RNA. An oligonucleotide containing a UMI was ligated to the 3' end of TCR cDNA. Cells were not sorted; total RNA input targeted roughly 1 to 1000 ng. Trimming cost V 1 base and J 7 bases; bases outside gene matches: 9. This CDR3 is 16 amino acids long. The V gene's germline CDR1 is MGHRA and CDR2 YSYEKL. By share, this clonotype counts as medium-sized. For blood and skin samples, reverse transcription used TCR alpha and beta constant primers. Amplification of ligated cDNA took four PCR rounds with SP2 and nested alpha and beta constant primers. TCRdb re-called the 5' RACE reads with MiXCR, one entry per CDR3 protein. The table includes about 25,000 distinct CDR3 sequences, around 25% detected once.

The chain recombines TRBV4-1 with TRBJ2-7; 11 bases match TRBD2. The TCR comes from a female donor in good health. The CDR3 DNA follows: TGCGCCAGCAGCCAAGGAGTAGCGGGAGGGCTGCGGGAGCAGTACTTC. Residues: CASSQGVAGGLREQYF.